The T cell receptor beta chain described here comes from a study of shared clonotypes between healthy human individuals. About the study: CD8 memory received one plate per donor, CD8 naive two, CD4 memory three and CD4 naive three. Study-wide results and limits: Some naive CD4 clonotypes, roughly 5%, turned up in common across several donors.

Only Caucasian adults living in Nashville, Tennessee made up the donor group. The germline V gene encodes CDR1 MNHNY and CDR2 SVGAGI (reference sequence). Trimming shortened V by 8 bases and J by 6 bases, and 13 bases separated the two germline ends. The CDR3 contains 12 residues. Note on this clone: Its antigen is as yet unknown.

Authors' analysis steps: Filtering differed, since immunoSEQ gave only junction sequences and no quality scores. The protocol was immunoSEQ multiplex PCR, while the TCRdb copy is restricted to in-frame clones and leaves out a portion. Clone size and V and J calls were adopted from that table, with D and trimming inferred from the DNA. The data contain roughly 700,000 clones, around 91% of them seen just once; the ten biggest clones take up 30% to 40%. This chain uses TRBV6-6 with TRBJ1-1; unclear D gene. The TCR comes from a man aged 18 to 30 in good health. Some clones in this sample may be carry-over from other donors' samples. Specimen: memory CD8+ T cells from PBMCs. This sample's subset: CD45RO+ cells pooled with CCR7-negative TemRA cells. CDR3 DNA: TGTGCCAGCCGGCTAAAAAAATCTGAAGCTTTCTTT. This gives the protein CASRLKKSEAFF.